The rows below give T cell receptor beta chains drawn from one sample of a study of Ad26.COV2.S vaccination and SARS-CoV-2 variants. Some clones are missing from TCRdb's copy, which holds only in-frame ones; the method was immunoSEQ multiplex PCR. The sample has 350,000 to 500,000 clones, 88% seen once; the top ten hold less than 4%. The sequenced sample was peripheral blood, obtained in a trial of Ad26.COV2.S vaccine versus placebo. These receptor sequences come from a person aged 18-60 years who received the Ad26.COV2.S COVID-19 vaccine or a placebo. Each CDR3 is given with its conserved first and last residue. A D gene is named only where the DNA matches it firmly. Rows give clone size only sometimes, using once, few, many, or a class for an expanded clone.

>TRBJ2-3|NA|NA|TRBV28
CASNFQGVGTDTQYF
TGTGCCAGCAACTTCCAGGGAGTGGGCACAGATACGCAGTATTTT
>TRBJ2-7|NA|NA|TRBV9
CASSEEGGYEQYF
TGTGCCAGCAGCGAGGAGGGGGGCTACGAGCAGTACTTC
>TRBJ2-1|TRBD1|NA|TRBV4-2
CASSQDLRTGPTLSSYNEQFF
TGTGCCAGCAGCCAAGATTTGAGGACAGGGCCGACCTTGAGCTCCTACAATGAGCAGTTCTTC
>TRBJ1-6|NA|NA|TRBV3-1/TRBV3-2
CASSQEGGKNSPLHF
TGTGCCAGCAGCCAAGAGGGGGGGAAGAATTCACCCCTCCACTTT
>TRBJ1-3|NA|NA|TRBV30
CAWSGHGSGNTIYF
TGTGCCTGGAGTGGCCATGGCTCTGGAAACACCATATATTTT
>TRBJ2-7|TRBD1|NA|TRBV19
CASSIGTGEQYF
TGTGCCAGTAGTATAGGGACAGGCGAGCAGTACTTC
>TRBJ1-2|NA|NA|TRBV12-3/TRBV12-4
CASSLSYGYTF
TGTGCCAGCAGCCTTAGCTATGGCTACACCTTC
>TRBJ1-5|TRBD1|NA|TRBV15
CATSRVAQGGNQPQHF
TGTGCCACCAGCAGAGTAGCACAGGGGGGGAATCAGCCCCAGCATTTT
>TRBJ2-3|NA|once|TRBV5-8
CASSLDISTDTQYF
TGTGCCAGCAGCTTGGACATTAGCACAGATACGCAGTATTTT
>TRBJ1-5|TRBD1|NA|TRBV27
CASRPGQSSVGGNQPQHF
TGTGCCAGCAGACCGGGACAGAGCTCCGTCGGGGGCAATCAGCCCCAGCATTTT
>TRBJ2-7|TRBD2|NA|TRBV5-1
CASSLASGGSGSYEQYF
TGCGCCAGCAGCTTGGCTAGCGGGGGGTCCGGCTCCTACGAGCAGTACTTC
>TRBJ1-2|NA|NA|TRBV9
CASSVAGRENGGYTF
TGTGCCAGCAGCGTAGCAGGTCGGGAAAACGGTGGCTACACCTTC
>TRBJ1-4|NA|NA|TRBV12-3/TRBV12-4
CASSFGGLGKLFF
TGTGCCAGCAGTTTCGGGGGGCTTGGAAAACTGTTTTTT
>TRBJ1-2|TRBD1|NA|TRBV10-2
CASSESGQVSNYGYTF
TGCGCCAGCAGTGAGTCGGGACAGGTATCTAACTATGGCTACACCTTC
>TRBJ1-1|NA|NA|TRBV10-3
CAINPTGLRTEAFF
TGTGCCATCAACCCTACAGGGCTTCGTACTGAAGCTTTCTTT
>TRBJ2-1|TRBD2|NA|TRBV4-3
CASSRSGGTYNEQFF
TGCGCCAGCAGCCGGAGCGGGGGCACGTACAATGAGCAGTTCTTC
>TRBJ1-3|TRBD1|NA|TRBV4-1
CASSTWDSYSGNTIYF
TGCGCCAGCAGCACCTGGGACAGCTACTCTGGAAACACCATATATTTT
>TRBJ2-5|NA|NA|TRBV5-1
CASSLFAGPQETQYF
TGCGCCAGCAGCTTGTTCGCAGGGCCTCAAGAGACCCAGTACTTC
>TRBJ1-5|TRBD1|NA|TRBV24-1
CATSDATGTQPQHF
TGTGCCACCAGTGATGCGACAGGGACTCAGCCCCAGCATTTT
>TRBJ2-6|NA|once|TRBV25-1
CASSVTDESSGANVLTF
TGTGCCAGCAGTGTGACGGATGAATCCTCTGGGGCCAACGTCCTGACTTTC
>TRBJ2-2|NA|NA|TRBV9
CASSVDQNTGELFF
TGTGCCAGCAGCGTAGACCAGAACACCGGGGAGCTGTTTTTT
>TRBJ1-2|TRBD1|NA|TRBV7-9
CASSLGQGGNYGYTF
TGTGCCAGCAGCTTGGGACAGGGGGGAAACTATGGCTACACCTTC
>TRBJ1-1|NA|NA|TRBV9
CASSVGMGREAFF
TGTGCCAGCAGCGTAGGGATGGGAAGGGAAGCTTTCTTT
>TRBJ2-7|TRBD1|NA|TRBV29-1
CSVMGTAYEQYF
TGCAGCGTTATGGGGACAGCCTACGAGCAGTACTTC
>TRBJ2-7|TRBD2|NA|TRBV5-6
CASSSSGGAYEQYF
TGTGCCAGCAGCAGTAGCGGGGGGGCCTACGAGCAGTACTTC
>TRBJ1-5|NA|NA|TRBV4-1
CASSQDAMGQPQHF
TGCGCCAGCAGCCAAGATGCGATGGGGCAGCCCCAGCATTTT
>TRBJ2-7|NA|NA|TRBV28
CASSGATEQYF
TGTGCCAGCAGCGGGGCCACTGAGCAGTACTTC
>TRBJ2-5|NA|NA|TRBV6-6
CASSRYSEMETQYF
TGTGCCAGCAGTCGATATAGTGAGATGGAGACCCAGTACTTC
>TRBJ2-7|TRBD1|NA|TRBV27
CASSLSWPGGQQYF
TGTGCCAGCAGTTTATCGTGGCCAGGGGGTCAACAGTACTTC
>TRBJ2-5|NA|NA|TRBV3-1/TRBV3-2
CASSPGLRQETQYF
TGTGCCAGCAGCCCGGGACTCCGCCAAGAGACCCAGTACTTC
>TRBJ1-2|TRBD1|NA|TRBV19
CASSLRDRAGYTF
TGTGCCAGTAGTCTCCGGGACAGGGCTGGCTACACCTTC
>TRBJ2-7|NA|NA|TRBV6-5
CASRTELGAGYEQYF
TGTGCCAGCAGGACCGAGTTGGGAGCGGGCTACGAGCAGTACTTC
>TRBJ1-4|NA|NA|TRBV7-2
CASSTQGRGWGEKLFF
TGTGCCAGCAGCACACAGGGCCGGGGATGGGGTGAAAAACTGTTTTTT
>TRBJ1-2|NA|NA|TRBV5-6
CASSPSANYGYTF
TGTGCCAGCAGCCCGTCCGCTAACTATGGCTACACCTTC
>TRBJ2-3|NA|once|TRBV7-9
CASSPAGGRGGDTQYF
TGTGCCAGCAGCCCGGCGGGGGGCAGGGGGGGAGATACGCAGTATTTT
>TRBJ2-1|NA|NA|TRBV15
CATSNIQGRRRNEQFF
TGTGCCACCAGCAACATACAGGGAAGGAGGAGAAATGAGCAGTTCTTC
>TRBJ1-2|TRBD1|many|TRBV6-2/TRBV6-3
CASSYQQGASLYGYTF
TGTGCCAGCAGTTACCAACAGGGGGCGTCACTCTATGGCTACACCTTC
>TRBJ2-3|NA|NA|TRBV11-3
CASSPSRDEKAQYF
TGTGCCAGCAGCCCGTCTCGGGACGAAAAGGCGCAGTATTTT
>TRBJ1-4|TRBD1|NA|TRBV7-9
CASSQSRDRDPNEKLFF
TGTGCCAGCAGCCAGTCCCGGGACAGGGATCCTAATGAAAAACTGTTTTTT
>TRBJ2-7|NA|NA|TRBV11-2
CASSFGRTYEQYF
TGTGCCAGCAGCTTCGGCCGGACCTACGAGCAGTACTTC
>TRBJ1-2|NA|NA|TRBV19
CASSIPLGRAWMENYGYTF
TGTGCCAGTAGTATACCTCTGGGGAGGGCATGGATGGAAAACTATGGCTACACCTTC
>TRBJ1-4|NA|NA|TRBV15
CATSRGRGATNEKLFF
TGTGCCACCAGCAGAGGCAGGGGCGCAACTAATGAAAAACTGTTTTTT
>TRBJ1-1|NA|few|TRBV3-1/TRBV3-2
CASSPMTENTEAFF
TGTGCCAGCAGCCCGATGACAGAAAACACTGAAGCTTTCTTT
>TRBJ1-5|TRBD1|once|TRBV19
CASSIGQGDGQPQHF
TGTGCCAGTAGTATTGGACAGGGGGACGGTCAGCCCCAGCATTTT
>TRBJ1-2|NA|NA|TRBV19
CASRPGSRDYGYTF
TGTGCCAGTAGGCCGGGAAGCCGGGATTATGGCTACACCTTC
>TRBJ2-7|TRBD1|NA|TRBV24-1
CATSDPDRAYEQYF
TGTGCCACCAGTGATCCAGACAGGGCCTACGAGCAGTACTTC
>TRBJ2-7|NA|NA|TRBV6-2/TRBV6-3
CASSYSKTYEQYF
TGTGCCAGCAGTTACTCGAAAACCTACGAGCAGTACTTC
>TRBJ2-7|NA|NA|TRBV2
CASSAGRGYEQYF
TGTGCCAGCAGTGCGGGCAGGGGCTACGAGCAGTACTTC
>TRBJ2-3|NA|NA|TRBV27
CASSSRPSGTDTQYF
TGTGCCAGCAGTTCCAGGCCTAGCGGCACAGATACGCAGTATTTT
>TRBJ2-7|NA|NA|TRBV12-3/TRBV12-4
CASSPQGQYF
TGTGCCAGCTCCCCCCAGGGACAGTACTTC
>TRBJ1-1|NA|NA|TRBV2
CASSETQGGTEAFF
TGTGCCAGCAGTGAAACTCAGGGCGGTACTGAAGCTTTCTTT
>TRBJ2-4|TRBD1|NA|TRBV4-2
CASSQPGTGNLLDIQYF
TGTGCCAGCAGCCAACCCGGGACAGGGAATTTGTTAGACATTCAGTACTTC
>TRBJ1-2|NA|NA|TRBV15
CATSRAAGNYGYTF
TGTGCCACCAGCAGAGCAGCGGGGAACTATGGCTACACCTTC
>TRBJ2-4|TRBD1|NA|TRBV20-1
CSASSRREGGLAKNIQYF
TGCAGTGCTAGTTCAAGACGAGAAGGGGGCCTAGCCAAAAACATTCAGTACTTC